The T cell receptor (beta chain) under discussion was sequenced for a study of shared clonotypes between healthy human individuals. Overall study results and limits: For naive CD4 cells, approximately 5% of clonotypes were shared across a handful of donors.

Germline V lookup: CDR1 MNHNS, CDR2 SASEGT. This CDR3 is built from 16 residues. Trimming at V came to 0 bases and at J to 7 bases, leaving 5 bases not matched to a gene. The table came from immunoSEQ multiplex PCR; TCRdb's copy has only in-frame clones and leaves some out. Of some 2,000,000 clones listed, around 95% are singletons. To note about this clone: As yet, its antigen is unknown.

Sequencing input: naive CD4+ T cells sorted from blood. Sample subset: CD45RA+ positively selected. The chain employs TRBV6-1 and TRBJ1-6, with 8 positions matching TRBD1. The source is a man aged 18 to 30 in good health. CDR3 DNA: TGTGCCAGCAGTGAAGCGGGAGACAGGGGCAATTCACCCCTCCACTTT. Translation: CASSEAGDRGNSPLHF.